This TCR beta chain was captured by sequencing in a study of blood T cell repertoires in COVID-19. Study background: The United States, Italy and Spain supplied acute and convalescent COVID-19 samples.

CDR1 and CDR2 from the germline V gene are MRHNA and SNTAGT. The ends lost 6 bases at V and 2 bases at J; junction bases unmatched: 5. This CDR3 region has 15 residues. This clone was seen only once. Enrolled during active infection, Seattle patients were then followed longitudinally. In the original processing: By means of reference gene primer amplification, nucleated cell counts were estimated. TCRdb's copy holds only in-frame clones and misses some; the assay was immunoSEQ multiplex PCR. From that table come the V and J calls and clone size; the DNA was used to work out D and trimming. Of around 220,000 clones listed, 75% to 85% are singletons.

Sequenced input: peripheral blood. The sequence derives from a woman at least 80 years old with COVID-19, enrolled during active disease. The gene calls are TRBV6-4 and TRBJ1-5; 9 positions agree with TRBD1. The CDR3 nucleotides are TGTGCCAGCAGATTGACAGGGGGGGGCAATCAGCCCCAGCATTTT. Translated: CASRLTGGGNQPQHF.